The clone carrying this TCR beta chain was detected only once. This sample was taken from a study of blood T cell repertoires in COVID-19. Overall study: There were acute and convalescent COVID-19 samples, and they came from the United States, Italy and Spain. Nucleic acid was either cDNA or gDNA, and it came from T cells, B-cell-depleted T cells, or PBMCs.

Original data processing: Reference gene primer amplification gave estimated nucleated cell counts. Using immunoSEQ multiplex PCR, the repertoire was profiled, and TCRdb retains in-frame clones only, with some absent. V and J calls and clone size follow that table, whereas D and trimming were derived from the DNA. In the table there are 200,000 or so clones, approximately 86% of which are singletons. The source of this sequence is a man between 60 and 70 years old with acute or convalescent COVID-19. The sequenced sample consisted of peripheral blood.

The CDR3 reads CATSPDPRASGNTIYF. The CDR3 coding sequence is TGTGCCACCAGCCCAGACCCGAGGGCCTCTGGAAACACCATATATTTT. V usage is TRBV15 and J usage is TRBJ1-3; no firm D call. This CDR3 has 16 residues. V gave up 5 bases and J gave up 0 bases, with 14 bases separating them. CDR1 is LNHNV and CDR2 is YYDKDF in the germline V gene (reference sequence).